The 6 T cell receptor beta chains given below trace back to one sample, sequenced in a study of blood T cell repertoires in COVID-19. The table came from immunoSEQ multiplex PCR; TCRdb's copy has only in-frame clones and leaves some out. The sample has under 130,000 clones, 75% to 85% seen once; the top ten hold 8.5% to 9.5%. The source material was peripheral blood. The receptors were sampled from a woman in her 70s with acute or convalescent COVID-19.

The chain links TRBV12-5 to TRBJ1-6; D gene unclear. V lost 2 bases and J 9 bases, leaving 14 bases between the germline ends. Looked up from germline, CDR1 is LGHNT and CDR2 is FRNRAP. The CDR3 runs to 15 residues. CDR3 region: CASGLPEGAASPLHF. For the CDR3, the DNA is TGTGCTAGTGGTTTGCCCGAGGGAGCGGCTTCACCCCTCCACTTT. Full variable domain (remainder filled in from reference TRBV12-5 and TRBJ1-6): DARVTQTPRHKVTEMGQEVTMRCQPILGHNTVFWYRQTMMQGLELLAYFRNRAPLDDSGMPKDRFSAEMPDATLATLKIQPSEPRDSAVYFCASGLPEGAASPLHFGNGTRLTVT.

The chain links TRBV4-3 to TRBJ1-3, with D maybe TRBD1 (6 bases). CDR1 and CDR2 from the germline V gene are LGHNA and YSLEER. With 1 base removed from V and 0 bases from J, the gap between germline ends came to 13 bases. The CDR3 is made up of 17 amino acids. As DNA, the CDR3 is TGCGCCAGCAGCCAAGTGGGGGGGCTAGGCTCTGGAAACACCATATATTTT. Its translation is CASSQVGGLGSGNTIYF.

This clone was detected only once. The CDR3 sequence: CASIATGHYEQYF. The CDR3 DNA sequence: TGCGCCAGCATTGCCACGGGACACTACGAGCAGTACTTC. This chain joins TRBV23-1 and TRBJ2-7; TRBD1 is a possible D gene (6 bases). TRBV23-1 is an ORF; its function is uncertain. The CDR3 contains 13 residues. V gave up 7 bases and J gave up 3 bases, with 13 bases separating them.

The J gene is TRBJ1-2, the V gene TRBV10-2, with a possible D match to TRBD1 (6 bases). The CDR3 has 11 residues. V was shortened by 2 bases and J by 8 bases, with 6 bases between the two germline ends. Germline V lookup: CDR1 WSHSY, CDR2 SAAADI. The CDR3 DNA reads TGCGCCAGCAGTGAGGGGGGCGGCTACACCTTC. It is translated as CASSEGGGYTF.

J is TRBJ1-1 and V is TRBV12-3 or TRBV12-4; D gene ambiguous. Between the trimmed V and J ends, which lost 4 bases and 4 bases, there was a span of 10 bases. The CDR3 is made up of 13 amino acids. The CDR3 here is CASSWNEGTEAFF. The CDR3 region has the DNA TGTGCCAGCAGTTGGAACGAGGGCACTGAAGCTTTCTTT.

The genes are TRBV19 and TRBJ1-5, with 8 bases matching TRBD1. CDR3 length equals 15 residues. With V trimmed by 5 bases and J by 3 bases, 6 bases remained unmatched. Per the germline V gene, CDR1 is LNHDA and CDR2 is SQIVND (reference sequence). CDR3 loop: CASSGQGTNNQPQHF. The CDR3 region has the DNA TGTGCCAGTAGTGGACAGGGTACCAACAATCAGCCCCAGCATTTT.